The 3 T cell receptor beta chains presented below share a single source sample, sequenced in a study of tumor and adjacent non-tumor tissue in lung cancer. The template was RNA from unsorted bulk tissue. More than 3 cm separated this lung sample from the edge of the tumor. A modified ARM-PCR protocol with three rounds of nested PCR amplified TCRbeta. MiXCR, run by TCRdb on the multiplex PCR reads, gives a single entry per CDR3 protein. The table has over 100,000 distinct CDR3 sequences, about 63% seen once. Material: distant non-tumor lung tissue. These receptors all stem from a man between 60 and 70 years old with non-small cell lung cancer.

There are a few counts of this clonotype. A read error may explain this, as a much larger clone is one base away. The rearrangement links TRBV10-2 to TRBJ1-1, with D maybe TRBD1 (5 bases). The CDR3 runs to 14 residues. V was shortened by 10 bases and J by 2 bases, with 17 bases between the two germline ends. Looked up from germline, CDR1 is WSHSY and CDR2 is SAAADI. CDR3 residues: CANRSGTGNTEAFF. The CDR3 bases are TGCGCCAACAGGTCCGGGACGGGAAACACTGAAGCTTTCTTT.

With regard to this clonotype: One end of the junction fails to match germline, which may point to a read error. V and J are TRBV14 and TRBJ2-3, with a tentative D call TRBD2 (6 bases). Looked up from germline, CDR1 is SGHDN and CDR2 is FVKESK. CDR3 length: 12 residues. Here the CDR3 DNA reads TGTGCCAGCAGCCGACTGCGGGATATGCAGTATTTT. It yields the protein CASSRLRDMQYF.

Notes on this clonotype: Without the conserved terminal phenylalanine or tryptophan, this CDR3 likely stems from a read error. The gene calls are TRBV29-1 and TRBJ1-6, with TRBD1 matching over 10 bases. V gave up 0 bases and J gave up 8 bases; unmatched junction bases: 16. The CDR3 spans 19 residues. Germline-derived CDR1 and CDR2 are SQVTM and ANQGSEA. This chain's CDR3 is CSVEDEEARDRGPYSPLHI. CDR3 nucleotide sequence: TGCAGCGTTGAAGATGAGGAGGCTCGGGACAGGGGACCTTATTCACCCCTCCACATT.